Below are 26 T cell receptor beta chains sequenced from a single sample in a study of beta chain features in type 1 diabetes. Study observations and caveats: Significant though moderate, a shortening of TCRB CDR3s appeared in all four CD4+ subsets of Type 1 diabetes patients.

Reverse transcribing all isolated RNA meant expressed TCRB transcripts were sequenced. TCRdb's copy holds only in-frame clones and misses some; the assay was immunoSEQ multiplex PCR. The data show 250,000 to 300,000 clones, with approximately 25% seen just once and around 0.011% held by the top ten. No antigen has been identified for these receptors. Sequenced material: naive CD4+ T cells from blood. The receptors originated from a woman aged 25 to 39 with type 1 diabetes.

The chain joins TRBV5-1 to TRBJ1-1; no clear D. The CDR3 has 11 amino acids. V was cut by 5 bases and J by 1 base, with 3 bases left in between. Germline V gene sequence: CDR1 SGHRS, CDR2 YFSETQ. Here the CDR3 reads CASRQNTEAFF. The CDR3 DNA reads TGCGCCAGCAGACAGAACACTGAAGCTTTCTTT.

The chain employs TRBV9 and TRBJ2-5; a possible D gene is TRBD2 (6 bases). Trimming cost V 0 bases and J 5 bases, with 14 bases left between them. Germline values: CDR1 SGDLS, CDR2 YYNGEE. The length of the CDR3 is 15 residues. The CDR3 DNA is TGTGCCAGCAGCGTAGGCGCCGGGAGCGGGGAGACCCAGTACTTC. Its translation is CASSVGAGSGETQYF.

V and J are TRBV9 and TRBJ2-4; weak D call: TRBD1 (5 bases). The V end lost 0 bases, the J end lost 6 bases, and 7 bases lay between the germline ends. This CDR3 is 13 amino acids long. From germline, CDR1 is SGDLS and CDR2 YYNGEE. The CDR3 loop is CASSVDQGNIQYF. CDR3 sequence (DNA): TGTGCCAGCAGCGTAGACCAGGGAAACATTCAGTACTTC.

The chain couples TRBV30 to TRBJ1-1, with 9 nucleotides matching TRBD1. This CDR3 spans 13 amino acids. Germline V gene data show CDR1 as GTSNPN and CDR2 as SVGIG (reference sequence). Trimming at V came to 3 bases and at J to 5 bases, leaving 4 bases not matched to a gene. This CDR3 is CAWRGTGRTEAFF. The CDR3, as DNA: TGTGCCTGGAGAGGGACAGGGAGGACTGAAGCTTTCTTT.

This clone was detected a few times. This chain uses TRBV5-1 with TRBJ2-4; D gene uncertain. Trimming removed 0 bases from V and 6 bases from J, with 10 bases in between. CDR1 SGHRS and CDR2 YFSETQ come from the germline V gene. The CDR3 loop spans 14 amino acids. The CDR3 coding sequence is TGCGCCAGCAGCTTGGTTTCGGGTACAAACATTCAGTACTTC. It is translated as CASSLVSGTNIQYF.

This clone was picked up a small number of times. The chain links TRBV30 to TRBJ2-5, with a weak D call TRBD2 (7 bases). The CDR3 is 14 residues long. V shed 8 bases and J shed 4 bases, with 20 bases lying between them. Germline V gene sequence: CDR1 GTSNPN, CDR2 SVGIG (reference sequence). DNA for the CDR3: TGTGCCCAAGGGGGGAGGGAGGGCGGAGAGACCCAGTACTTC. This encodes CAQGGREGGETQYF.

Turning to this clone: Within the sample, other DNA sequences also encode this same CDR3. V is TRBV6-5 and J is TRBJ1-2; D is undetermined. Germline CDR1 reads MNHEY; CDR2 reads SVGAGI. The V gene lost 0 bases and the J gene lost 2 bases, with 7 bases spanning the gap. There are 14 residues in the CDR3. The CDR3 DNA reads TGTGCCAGCAGTTACTCGCGGGGAAACTATGGCTACACCTTC. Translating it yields CASSYSRGNYGYTF.

The CDR3 here is CATSSWTGAYEQYF. The CDR3 coding sequence is TGTGCCACCAGCAGTTGGACAGGGGCCTACGAGCAGTACTTC. The chain carries TRBV15 and TRBJ2-7, with 9 bases identical to TRBD1. Germline CDR1 is LNHNV and CDR2 is YYDKDF (reference sequence). The CDR3 spans 14 residues. The ends lost 3 bases at V and 2 bases at J; junction bases unmatched: 2.

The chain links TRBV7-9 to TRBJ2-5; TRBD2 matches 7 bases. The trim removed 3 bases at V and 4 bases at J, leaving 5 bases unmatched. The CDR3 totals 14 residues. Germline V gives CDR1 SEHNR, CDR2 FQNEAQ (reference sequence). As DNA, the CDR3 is TGTGCCAGCAGCTTCAGGTCGGGGGGAGAGACCCAGTACTTC. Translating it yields CASSFRSGGETQYF. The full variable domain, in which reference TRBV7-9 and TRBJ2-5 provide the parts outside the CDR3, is DTGVSQNPRHKITKRGQNVTFRCDPISEHNRLYWYRQTLGQGPEFLTYFQNEAQLEKSRLLSDRFSAERPKGSFSTLEIQRTEQGDSAMYLCASSFRSGGETQYFGPGTRLLVL.

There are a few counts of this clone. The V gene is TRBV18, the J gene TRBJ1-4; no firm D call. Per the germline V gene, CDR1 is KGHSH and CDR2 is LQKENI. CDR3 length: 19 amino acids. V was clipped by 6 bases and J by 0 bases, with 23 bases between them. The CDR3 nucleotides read TGTGCCAGCTCGCTACTGTCGGGGTTCCAGTTTACAACTAATGAAAAACTGTTTTTT. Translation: CASSLLSGFQFTTNEKLFF. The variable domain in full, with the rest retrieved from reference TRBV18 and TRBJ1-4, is NAGVMQNPRHLVRRRGQEARLRCSPMKGHSHVYWYRQLPEEGLKFMVYLQKENIIDESGMPKERFSAEFPKEGPSILRIQQVVRGDSAAYFCASSLLSGFQFTTNEKLFFGSGTQLSVL.

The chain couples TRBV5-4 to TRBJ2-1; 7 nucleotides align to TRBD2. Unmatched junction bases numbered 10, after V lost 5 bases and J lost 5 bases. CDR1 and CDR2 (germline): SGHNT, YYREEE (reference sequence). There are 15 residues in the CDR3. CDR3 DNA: TGTGCCAGCAGGCCCGGGACTACCGATAACAATGAGCAGTTCTTC. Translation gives CASRPGTTDNNEQFF.

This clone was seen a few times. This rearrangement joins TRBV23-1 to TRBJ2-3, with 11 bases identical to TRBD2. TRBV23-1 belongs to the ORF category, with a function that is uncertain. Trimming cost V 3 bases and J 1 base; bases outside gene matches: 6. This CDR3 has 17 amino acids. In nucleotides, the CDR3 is TGCGCCAGCAGTCATCCCGGGACTAGCGGACGCACAGATACGCAGTATTTT. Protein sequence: CASSHPGTSGRTDTQYF.

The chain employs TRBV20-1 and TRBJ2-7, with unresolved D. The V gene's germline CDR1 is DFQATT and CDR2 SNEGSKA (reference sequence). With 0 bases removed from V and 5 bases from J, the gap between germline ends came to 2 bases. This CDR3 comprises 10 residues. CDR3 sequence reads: CSARDNEQYF. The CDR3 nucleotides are TGCAGTGCTAGAGATAACGAGCAGTACTTC.

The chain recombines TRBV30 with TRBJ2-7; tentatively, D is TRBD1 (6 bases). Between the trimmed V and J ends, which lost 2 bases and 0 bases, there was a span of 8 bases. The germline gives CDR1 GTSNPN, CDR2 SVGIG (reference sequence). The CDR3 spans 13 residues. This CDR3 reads CAWSPGHSYEQYF. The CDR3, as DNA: TGTGCCTGGAGTCCGGGACACTCCTACGAGCAGTACTTC.

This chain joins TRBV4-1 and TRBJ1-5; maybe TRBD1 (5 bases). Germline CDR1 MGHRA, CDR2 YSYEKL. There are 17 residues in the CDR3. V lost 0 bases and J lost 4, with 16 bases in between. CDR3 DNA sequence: TGCGCCAGCAGCCAAGATGGTATGGTAGGGGTAAATCAGCCCCAGCATTTT. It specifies CASSQDGMVGVNQPQHF.

In DNA, the CDR3 is TGTGCCAGCAGAGACTCCTCAGATACGCAGTATTTT. Translating it yields CASRDSSDTQYF. The rearrangement uses TRBV28 and TRBJ2-3; D gene unclear. The CDR3 loop spans 12 amino acids. Germline V gives CDR1 MDHEN, CDR2 SYDVKM. V was trimmed by 6 bases and J by 4 bases, leaving 8 bases between them.

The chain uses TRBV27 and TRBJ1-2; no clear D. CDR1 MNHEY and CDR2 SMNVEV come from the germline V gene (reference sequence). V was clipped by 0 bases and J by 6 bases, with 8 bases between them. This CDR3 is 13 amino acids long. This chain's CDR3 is CASSLSIEDGYTF. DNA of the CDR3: TGTGCCAGCAGTTTATCGATCGAGGATGGCTACACCTTC.

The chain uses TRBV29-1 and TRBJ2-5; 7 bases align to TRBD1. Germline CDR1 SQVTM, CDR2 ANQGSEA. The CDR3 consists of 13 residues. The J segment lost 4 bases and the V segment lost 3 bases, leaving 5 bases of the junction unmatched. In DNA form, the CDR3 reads TGCAGCGTTGAGAGGACAGGTGGAGAGACCCAGTACTTC. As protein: CSVERTGGETQYF.

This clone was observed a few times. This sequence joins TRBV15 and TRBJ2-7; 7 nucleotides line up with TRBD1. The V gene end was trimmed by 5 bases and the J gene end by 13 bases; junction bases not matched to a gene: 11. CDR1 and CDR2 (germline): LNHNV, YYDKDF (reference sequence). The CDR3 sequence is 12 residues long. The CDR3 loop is CATSPPVGQAYF. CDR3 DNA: TGTGCCACCAGCCCCCCGGTTGGACAGGCCTACTTC. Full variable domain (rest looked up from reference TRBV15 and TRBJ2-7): DAMVIQNPRYQVTQFGKPVTLSCSQTLNHNVMYWYQQKSSQAPKLLFHYYDKDFNNEADTPDNFQSRRPNTSFCFLDIRSPGLGDTAMYLCATSPPVGQAYFGPGTRLTVT.

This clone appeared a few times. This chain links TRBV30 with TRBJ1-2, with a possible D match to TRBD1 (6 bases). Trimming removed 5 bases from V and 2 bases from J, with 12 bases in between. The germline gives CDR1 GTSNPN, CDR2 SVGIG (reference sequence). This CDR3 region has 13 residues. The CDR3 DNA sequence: TGTGCCTGGGACAGGACCTTAAACTATGGCTACACCTTC. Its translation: CAWDRTLNYGYTF.

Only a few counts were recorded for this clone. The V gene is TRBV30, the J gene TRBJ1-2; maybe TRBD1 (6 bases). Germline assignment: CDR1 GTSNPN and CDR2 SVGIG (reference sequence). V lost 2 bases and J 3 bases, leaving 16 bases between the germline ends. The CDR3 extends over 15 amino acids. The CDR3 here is CAWSPGQPRDYGYTF. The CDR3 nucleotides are TGTGCCTGGAGTCCTGGACAGCCGAGGGACTATGGCTACACCTTC.

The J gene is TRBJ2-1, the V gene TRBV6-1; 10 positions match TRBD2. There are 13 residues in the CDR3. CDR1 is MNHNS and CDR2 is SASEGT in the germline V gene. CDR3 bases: TGTGCGACACTAGCGGGGAACTACAATGAGCAGTTCTTC. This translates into CATLAGNYNEQFF.

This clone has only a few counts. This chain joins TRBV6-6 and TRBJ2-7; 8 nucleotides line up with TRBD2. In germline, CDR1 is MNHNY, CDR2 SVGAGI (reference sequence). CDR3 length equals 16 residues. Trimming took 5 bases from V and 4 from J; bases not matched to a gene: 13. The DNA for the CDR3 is TGTGCCAGCAGTAACGACAGGTCCGGGAGGGCATACGAGCAGTACTTC. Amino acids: CASSNDRSGRAYEQYF.

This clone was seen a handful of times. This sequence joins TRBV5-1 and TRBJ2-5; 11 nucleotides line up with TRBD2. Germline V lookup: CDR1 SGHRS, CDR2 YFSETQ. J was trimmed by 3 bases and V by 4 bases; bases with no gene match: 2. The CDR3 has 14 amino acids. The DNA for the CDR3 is TGCGCCAGCAGCCCGACTAGCGGGGAAGAGACCCAGTACTTC. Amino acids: CASSPTSGEETQYF.

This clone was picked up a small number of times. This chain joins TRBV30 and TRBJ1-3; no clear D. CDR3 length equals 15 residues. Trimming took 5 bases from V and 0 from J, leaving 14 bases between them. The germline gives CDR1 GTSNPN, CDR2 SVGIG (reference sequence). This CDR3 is CAWYSHTSSGNTIYF. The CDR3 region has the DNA TGTGCCTGGTATTCTCACACCAGCTCTGGAAACACCATATATTTT.

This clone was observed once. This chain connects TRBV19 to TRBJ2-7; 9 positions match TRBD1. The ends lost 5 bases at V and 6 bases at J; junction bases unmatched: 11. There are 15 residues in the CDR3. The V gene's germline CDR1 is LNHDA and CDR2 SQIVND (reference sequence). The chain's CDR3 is CASSATGTGFSEQYF. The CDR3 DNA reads TGTGCCAGTAGTGCAACCGGGACAGGGTTTTCCGAGCAGTACTTC.